Each of the 28 T cell receptor beta chains below was sequenced from the same sample in a study of CD8 T cells in ankylosing spondylitis. TCRdb re-called the 5' RACE reads with MiXCR, one entry per CDR3 protein. The sample consists of hundreds of thousands of distinct CDR3 sequences, more than 25% of them appearing once. The sequenced material came from blood, either unsorted or a sorted T cell fraction (not recorded which). The receptors originated from a male donor with ankylosing spondylitis or in good health (not recorded which).

The chain joins TRBV7-9 to TRBJ1-1; D is unclear. The CDR3 is made up of 14 amino acids. The V and J ends lost 1 base and 3 bases respectively, with 9 bases between them. Germline lookup yields CDR1 SEHNR and CDR2 FQNEAQ (reference sequence). CDR3 in amino acids: CASSLVLRDTEAFF. The CDR3 DNA reads as TGTGCCAGCAGCTTAGTGCTACGGGACACTGAAGCTTTCTTT.

A few counts support this clonotype. The V call is TRBV29-1, the J call TRBJ2-5, with no clear D. Looked up from germline, CDR1 is SQVTM and CDR2 is ANQGSEA. The CDR3 contains 12 residues. V lost 7 bases to trimming and J lost 2 bases, with 11 bases between them. DNA for the CDR3: TGCAGCGCTATTGTGAGGCAAGAGACCCAGTACTTC. Translation: CSAIVRQETQYF.

This chain uses TRBV20-1 with TRBJ2-7, with TRBD2 as a possible D gene (7 bases). The CDR3 covers 14 residues. Between the trimmed V and J ends, which lost 6 bases and 0 bases, there was a span of 15 bases. Germline loops: CDR1 DFQATT, CDR2 SNEGSKA (reference sequence). CDR3 bases: TGCAGTGCGAGGGGGGGGAGTAGCTCCTACGAGCAGTACTTC. Residues: CSARGGSSSYEQYF.

This chain uses TRBV30 with TRBJ2-1, with a weak D call TRBD2 (6 bases). This CDR3 contains 16 residues. V gave up 2 bases and J gave up 0 bases, with 14 bases separating them. The germline gives CDR1 GTSNPN, CDR2 SVGIG (reference sequence). Here the CDR3 reads CAWSIRDSRSYNEQFF. The CDR3 region has the DNA TGTGCCTGGAGTATCCGGGACTCCCGCTCCTACAATGAGCAGTTCTTC. Drawing the rest from reference TRBV30 and TRBJ2-1, the complete variable domain is SQTIHQWPATLVQPVGSPLSLECTVEGTSNPNLYWYRQAAGRGLQLLFYSVGIGQISSEVPQNLSASRPQDRQFILSSKKLLLSDSGFYLCAWSIRDSRSYNEQFFGPGTRLTVL.

This clonotype was detected only a few times. The chain combines TRBV20-1 with TRBJ2-7; TRBD2 aligns across 8 bases. The CDR3 has 14 residues. CDR1 is DFQATT and CDR2 is SNEGSKA in the germline V gene (reference sequence). The V gene end was trimmed by 1 base and the J gene end by 0 bases; junction bases not matched to a gene: 2. The CDR3, as DNA: TGCAGTGCTAGAGTAGCGGGGAGCTCCTACGAGCAGTACTTC. Translation gives CSARVAGSSYEQYF.

This sequence joins TRBV6-5 and TRBJ2-3, with D tentatively TRBD1 or TRBD2 (5 bases each). The V and J ends lost 2 bases and 6 bases respectively, with 21 bases between them. The germline CDR1 and CDR2 sequences are MNHEY and SVGAGI. The CDR3 totals 17 residues. CDR3 sequence: CASSYGPPGRVGDTQYF. CDR3 coding DNA: TGTGCCAGCAGTTACGGCCCCCCGGGGCGGGTGGGGGATACGCAGTATTTT.

The chain carries TRBV11-2 and TRBJ2-7; D call uncertain. The CDR3 has 13 residues. Germline loops: CDR1 SGHAT, CDR2 FQNNGV. V gave up 5 bases and J gave up 2 bases, with 10 bases separating them. Written as DNA, the CDR3 is TGTGCCAGCAGCGAGACGGTACCCTACGAGCAGTACTTC. Amino acid sequence: CASSETVPYEQYF. Full variable domain (outside the CDR3, taken from reference TRBV11-2 and TRBJ2-7): EAGVAQSPRYKIIEKRQSVAFWCNPISGHATLYWYQQILGQGPKLLIQFQNNGVVDDSQLPKDRFSAERLKGVDSTLKIQPAKLEDSAVYLCASSETVPYEQYFGPGTRLTVT.

The chain joins TRBV15 to TRBJ2-5, with 8 bases that match TRBD1. V gave up 0 bases and J gave up 5 bases; unmatched junction bases: 11. Looked up from germline, CDR1 is LNHNV and CDR2 is YYDKDF (reference sequence). The CDR3 has 17 amino acids. CDR3 in DNA: TGTGCCACCAGCAGAGATCCCGTACAGGGGGTGGGGGAGACCCAGTACTTC. Translating gives CATSRDPVQGVGETQYF.

This clonotype was recorded a few times. This chain links TRBV7-9 with TRBJ2-5, with a possible D match to TRBD2 (5 bases). V was clipped by 6 bases and J by 5 bases, with 19 bases between them. CDR1 and CDR2 (germline): SEHNR, FQNEAQ (reference sequence). The CDR3 loop spans 15 amino acids. CDR3 residues: CASRHVEGVGETQYF. The CDR3 DNA sequence: TGTGCCAGCAGACATGTTGAGGGAGTAGGTGAGACCCAGTACTTC.

The chain has TRBV20-1 and TRBJ2-1; 9 nucleotides agree with TRBD2. There are 15 residues in the CDR3. In germline, CDR1 is DFQATT, CDR2 SNEGSKA (reference sequence). Trimming at V came to 3 bases and at J to 7 bases, leaving 10 bases not matched to a gene. CDR3 DNA: TGCAGTGCTAGGTTAGGCCTAGCGGGGAAAAATGAGCAGTTCTTC. Translating gives CSARLGLAGKNEQFF.

The V call is TRBV20-1, the J call TRBJ2-5, with 11 bases lining up with TRBD2. V gave up 4 bases and J gave up 2 bases; unmatched junction bases: 9. This CDR3 spans 16 amino acids. Germline V gives CDR1 DFQATT, CDR2 SNEGSKA (reference sequence). The DNA for the CDR3 is TGCAGTGCTACCGGGACTAGCGGACCTACTCAAGAGACCCAGTACTTC. It translates to CSATGTSGPTQETQYF.

This rearrangement joins TRBV7-3 to TRBJ2-1; no reliable D call. CDR1 SGHTA and CDR2 FQGTGA come from the germline V gene. V gave up 4 bases and J gave up 8 bases, with 21 bases separating them. The CDR3 loop spans 16 amino acids. The CDR3 sequence is CASSSWSVEAGDEQFF. The CDR3 DNA is TGTGCCAGCAGCTCCTGGTCGGTCGAGGCCGGAGATGAGCAGTTCTTC. Complete variable domain (other parts from reference TRBV7-3 and TRBJ2-1): GAGVSQTPSNKVTEKGKYVELRCDPISGHTALYWYRQSLGQGPEFLIYFQGTGAADDSGLPNDRFFAVRPEGSVSTLKIQRTERGDSAVYLCASSSWSVEAGDEQFFGPGTRLTVL.

This clonotype has a count of ten or more. The chain uses TRBV12-3 or TRBV12-4 and TRBJ2-7; 11 bases align to TRBD1. CDR3 length: 15 residues. The V gene end was trimmed by 5 bases and the J gene end by 2 bases; junction bases not matched to a gene: 5. The CDR3 nucleotides are TGTGCCAGCAGTACTACGGGACAGGGGGCCTACGAGCAGTACTTC. It yields the protein CASSTTGQGAYEQYF.

The genes are TRBV27 and TRBJ2-3, with D uncertain. The CDR3 covers 13 residues. CDR1 is MNHEY, CDR2 SMNVEV, per germline (reference sequence). V dropped 4 bases and J dropped 2 bases, with 7 bases sitting between them. The CDR3 nucleotides read TGTGCCAGCAGTTACGCCTTCACAGATACGCAGTATTTT. Protein: CASSYAFTDTQYF.

The rearrangement uses TRBV5-1 and TRBJ2-3; no reliable D call. Trimming removed 3 bases at V and 0 bases at J, with 11 bases between. The CDR3 contains 15 residues. CDR1 SGHRS and CDR2 YFSETQ come from the germline V gene. CDR3 DNA sequence: TGCGCCAGCAGCTCGACACCAACTAGCACAGATACGCAGTATTTT. Its translation: CASSSTPTSTDTQYF.

The chain recombines TRBV7-3 with TRBJ2-3; D is unresolved. V lost 4 bases and J lost 5, with 10 bases in between. CDR1 and CDR2 (germline): SGHTA, FQGTGA. This CDR3 spans 13 amino acids. CDR3 sequence: CASSSQWGDTQYF. In nucleotides, the CDR3 is TGTGCCAGCAGCTCCCAGTGGGGAGATACGCAGTATTTT.

The gene calls are TRBV20-1 and TRBJ2-7, with D perhaps matching TRBD1 (6 bases). The germline CDR1 and CDR2 sequences are DFQATT and SNEGSKA (reference sequence). The CDR3 is made up of 14 amino acids. The germline V and J ends were trimmed by 3 bases and 0 bases, with 12 bases remaining between them. The chain's CDR3 is CSASLDRFSYEQYF. In DNA form, the CDR3 reads TGCAGTGCTAGCCTAGACAGGTTCTCCTACGAGCAGTACTTC.

The chain carries TRBV12-3 or TRBV12-4 and TRBJ1-6, with a possible D match to TRBD1 (6 bases). Trimming removed 6 bases from V and 8 bases from J, with 14 bases in between. The CDR3 is 14 residues long. CDR3 protein: CASRTGLLDSPLHF. CDR3 nucleotides: TGTGCCAGCAGAACAGGGTTGTTGGATTCACCCCTCCACTTT.

This clonotype was seen a handful of times. The rearrangement joins TRBV20-1 to TRBJ1-2, with 7 nucleotides matching TRBD1. The V and J ends lost 2 bases and 6 bases, in that order; junction bases with no gene match: 9. Per the germline V gene, CDR1 is DFQATT and CDR2 is SNEGSKA (reference sequence). The CDR3 runs to 14 residues. In DNA, the CDR3 is TGCAGTGCTAGACCTGGACAGGACCCAAATGGCTACACCTTC. This codes for CSARPGQDPNGYTF.

This sequence joins TRBV20-1 and TRBJ2-7; no clear D gene. Looked up from germline, CDR1 is DFQATT and CDR2 is SNEGSKA (reference sequence). V was shortened by 3 bases and J by 0 bases, with 9 bases between the two germline ends. This CDR3 has 13 residues. In nucleotides, the CDR3 is TGCAGTGCTAGTCAGCACACCTCCTACGAGCAGTACTTC. Its translation: CSASQHTSYEQYF.

The chain employs TRBV5-6 and TRBJ2-7, with 10 bases identical to TRBD1. The V gene end was trimmed by 5 bases and the J gene end by 3 bases; junction bases not matched to a gene: 5. CDR1 and CDR2 from the germline V gene are SGHDT and YYEEEE. The CDR3 spans 14 residues. The CDR3 nucleotides are TGTGCCAGCAGACAGGGACAGGGGTACTACGAGCAGTACTTC. It yields the protein CASRQGQGYYEQYF.

This chain connects TRBV11-1 to TRBJ2-7; a weak D match, TRBD2 (6 bases). The CDR3 has 14 amino acids. V gave up 1 base and J gave up 6 bases, with 13 bases separating them. Germline lookup yields CDR1 SGHAT and CDR2 FQDESV (reference sequence). CDR3 amino acids: CASSLELAAAEQYF. In DNA form, the CDR3 reads TGTGCCAGCAGCTTAGAACTAGCAGCCGCCGAGCAGTACTTC.

This clonotype was picked up many times. This chain connects TRBV12-3 or TRBV12-4 to TRBJ2-1; 7 bases fit TRBD1. The length of the CDR3 is 13 residues. J lost 4 bases, V lost 4 bases, and 1 base had no gene match. The CDR3, as DNA: TGTGCCAGCAGTTCGACAGGGTACAATGAGCAGTTCTTC. As protein: CASSSTGYNEQFF.

This clonotype was recorded a few times. This rearrangement joins TRBV20-1 to TRBJ2-3, with a tentative D call TRBD2 (6 bases). Germline-derived CDR1 and CDR2 are DFQATT and SNEGSKA (reference sequence). The CDR3 consists of 18 residues. V was cut by 1 base and J by 4 bases, with 24 bases left in between. CDR3 coding DNA: TGCAGTGCTAGAGGGGTGGGTAAACCGGGCGGGGAGGCAGATACGCAGTATTTT. This translates into CSARGVGKPGGEADTQYF.

This chain connects TRBV28 to TRBJ2-1; no clear D gene. This CDR3 region has 16 residues. Germline values: CDR1 MDHEN, CDR2 SYDVKM. Trimming stripped 7 bases from V and 1 base from J, with 17 bases between. The CDR3 sequence is CASTTDLGLSYNEQFF. The DNA for the CDR3 is TGTGCCAGCACCACGGATTTAGGGCTATCCTACAATGAGCAGTTCTTC.

In regard to this clonotype: A much bigger clone sits one base away, suggesting this may be a read error. The chain couples TRBV20-1 to TRBJ2-7; 7 nucleotides match TRBD2. CDR3 length: 15 residues. Germline lookup yields CDR1 DFQATT and CDR2 SNEGSKA (reference sequence). The CDR3 region is CSAPIPGGLSYGQYF. In DNA, the CDR3 is TGCAGTGCCCCGATTCCGGGGGGACTCTCCTACGGGCAGTACTTC.

The V gene is TRBV20-1, the J gene TRBJ2-3; no clear D. The CDR3 sequence is 11 residues long. Per the germline V gene, CDR1 is DFQATT and CDR2 is SNEGSKA (reference sequence). CDR3 residues: CTIDLQDTQYF. The CDR3 coding sequence is TGCACCATAGACCTACAGGATACGCAGTATTTT.

The rearrangement joins TRBV29-1 to TRBJ1-2, with 8 positions matching TRBD1. This CDR3 region has 13 residues. Germline V CDR1 and CDR2: SQVTM, ANQGSEA. The V and J ends lost 6 bases and 3 bases, in that order; junction bases with no gene match: 6. In DNA, the CDR3 is TGCAGCGTCAGAACGGGACAGGACTATGGCTACACCTTC. This codes for CSVRTGQDYGYTF.